What follows is one T cell receptor beta chain and its context. The junction differs from germline at one of its ends, possibly a read error. CDR1 is SGHTS and CDR2 is YDEGEE in the germline V gene. This CDR3 is 12 amino acids long. This table comes from immunoSEQ multiplex PCR, and its TCRdb copy is limited to in-frame clones, with some not included. The table shows approximately 250,000 clones, with over 80% occurring only once. The data stem from a study of blood T cell repertoires in COVID-19. On the study more broadly: Italy, Spain and the United States were the sources of the convalescent and acute COVID-19 samples.

The source of this sequence is a man aged 55 to 70 who had recovered from COVID-19. The chain has TRBV5-8 and TRBJ1-6; perhaps TRBD1 as D (6 bases). The source material was peripheral blood. CDR3 protein: CASSLGPGHHYF. The CDR3 DNA is TGTGCCAGCAGCCTGGGGCCGGGACACCACTACTTT.